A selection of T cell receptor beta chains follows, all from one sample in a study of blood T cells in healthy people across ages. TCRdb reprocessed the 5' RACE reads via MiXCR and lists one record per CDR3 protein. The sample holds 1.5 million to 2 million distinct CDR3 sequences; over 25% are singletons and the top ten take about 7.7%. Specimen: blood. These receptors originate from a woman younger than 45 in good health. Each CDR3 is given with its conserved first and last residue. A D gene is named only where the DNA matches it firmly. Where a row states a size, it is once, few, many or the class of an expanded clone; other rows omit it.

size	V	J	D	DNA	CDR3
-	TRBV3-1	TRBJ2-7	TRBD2	TGTGCCAGCAGCCAAACTAGCGGGGAGTCCTACGAGCAGTACTTC	CASSQTSGESYEQYF
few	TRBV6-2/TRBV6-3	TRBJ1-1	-	TGTGCCAGCACAGACGAGAACACTGAAGCTTTCTTT	CASTDENTEAFF
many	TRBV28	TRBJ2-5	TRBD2	TGTGCCAGCAGCTTGGGGGGACTAGCTGAGACCCAGTACTTC	CASSLGGLAETQYF
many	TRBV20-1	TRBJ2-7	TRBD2	TGCAGTGCCCCCGGGACTAGCAACCGCGAGCAGTACTTC	CSAPGTSNREQYF
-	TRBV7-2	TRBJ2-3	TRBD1	TGTGCCAGCAGCTCATTAGACGGACAGGACACAGATACGCAGTATTTT	CASSSLDGQDTDTQYF
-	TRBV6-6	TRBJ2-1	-	TGTGCCAGCAGCCCGGACCTCTACAATGAGCAGTTCTTC	CASSPDLYNEQFF
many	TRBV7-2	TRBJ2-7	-	TGTGCCAGCAGTCTAGATTTCTACGAGCAGTACTTC	CASSLDFYEQYF
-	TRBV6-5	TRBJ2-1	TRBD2	TGTGCCAGCAGTCGCGCCCCCCGGACTAGCAACGATGAGCAGTTCTTC	CASSRAPRTSNDEQFF
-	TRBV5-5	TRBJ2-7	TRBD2	TGTGTCAGCGGCTTGGGTAGCGGGAGTTGCGAGCAGTACTTC	CVSGLGSGSCEQYF
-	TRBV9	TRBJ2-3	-	TGTGCCAGCAGCGTAGCGGACTACCACACAGATACGCAGTATTTT	CASSVADYHTDTQYF
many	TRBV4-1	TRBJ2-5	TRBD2	TGCGCCAGCAGCCAAACTACTAGCGGGGTGTTGGAGACCCAGTACTTC	CASSQTTSGVLETQYF
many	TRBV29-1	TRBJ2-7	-	TGCAGCGTTGAAATTGGGAAATACGAGCAGTACTTC	CSVEIGKYEQYF
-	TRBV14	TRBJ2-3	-	TGTGCCAGCAGCTCACCCCCTTGGGATACGCAGTATTTT	CASSSPPWDTQYF
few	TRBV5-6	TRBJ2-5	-	TGTGCCAGCAGCTTGTCCGACAGGTCGGAGACCCAGTACTTC	CASSLSDRSETQYF
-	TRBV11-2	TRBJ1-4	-	TGTGCCAGCTCTGTGGCAACTAATGAAAAACTGTTTTTT	CASSVATNEKLFF
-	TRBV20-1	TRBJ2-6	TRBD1	TGCAGTGCTCTGGACAGGGGGCTATCTGGGGCCAACGTCCCGACTTTC	CSALDRGLSGANVPTF
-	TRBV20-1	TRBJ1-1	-	TGCAGTGCTAAGAGGAACACACTGGTCTCTTTTGAAGCTTTCTTT	CSAKRNTLVSFEAFF
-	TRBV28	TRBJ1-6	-	TGTGCCAGCAGTCGGGTCCATTCACCCCTCCACTTT	CASSRVHSPLHF
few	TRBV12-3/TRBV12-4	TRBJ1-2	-	TGTGCCAGCAGTTATGACACGGGGTCTAACTATGGCTACACCTTC	CASSYDTGSNYGYTF
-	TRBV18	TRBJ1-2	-	TGTGCCAGCTCACCTGGTGGCAGTATTTATGGCTACACCTTC	CASSPGGSIYGYTF
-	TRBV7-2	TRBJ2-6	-	TGTGCCAGCAGCGCCAGGCGCGGGGCCAACGTCCTGACTTTC	CASSARRGANVLTF
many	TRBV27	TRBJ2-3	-	TGTGCCAGCAGTTTAAAGCTCGGACAGCCTACGCAGTATTTT	CASSLKLGQPTQYF
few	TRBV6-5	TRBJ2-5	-	TGTGCCAGCAGCCAACCTACGGGGGGCTTCAATGAGCAGTACTTC	CASSQPTGGFNEQYF
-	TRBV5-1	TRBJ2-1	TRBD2	TGCGCCAGCAGCATGACTAGCGGGACCTCCTACACTGAGCAGTTCTTC	CASSMTSGTSYTEQFF
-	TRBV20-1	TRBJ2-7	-	TGCAGTGCTAGGTTAGGGAGCTCCTACGAGCAGTACTTC	CSARLGSSYEQYF
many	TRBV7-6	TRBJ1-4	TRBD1	TGTGCCAGCACCGACAGGGAAGGTGAAAAACTGTTTTTT	CASTDREGEKLFF
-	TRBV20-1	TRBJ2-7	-	TGCAGTGCCGTACTAGAGTCCCCCTACGAGCAGTACTTC	CSAVLESPYEQYF
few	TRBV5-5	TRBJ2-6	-	TGTGCCAGCAACCCACCCGGGGCTGGCGCCAACGTCCTGACTTTC	CASNPPGAGANVLTF
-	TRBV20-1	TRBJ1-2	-	TGCAGTGCTAGAGATCATGGGGTCTATGGCTACACCTTC	CSARDHGVYGYTF
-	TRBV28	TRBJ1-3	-	TGTGCCAGCAGTCCGTGGACAGCGTTAAGCTCTGATGGAAACACCATATATTTT	CASSPWTALSSDGNTIYF
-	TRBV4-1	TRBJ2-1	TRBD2	TGCGCCAGCACCGGACTAGCGGGAAGCTATGAGCAGTTCTTC	CASTGLAGSYEQFF
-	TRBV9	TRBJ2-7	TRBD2	TGTGCCAGCAGCGCCGGGGGGACCGCTACCTACGAGCAGTACTTC	CASSAGGTATYEQYF
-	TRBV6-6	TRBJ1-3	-	TGTGCCAGCAGTTGGTATGAGAGCTCTGGAAACACCATATATTTT	CASSWYESSGNTIYF
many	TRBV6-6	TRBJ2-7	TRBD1	TGTGCCAGCAGTTCACAGGGGTATAGCTACGAGCAGTACTTC	CASSSQGYSYEQYF
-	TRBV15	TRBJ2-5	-	TGTGCCACCAGCAGAGATCCCAAAGAGACCCAGTACTTC	CATSRDPKETQYF
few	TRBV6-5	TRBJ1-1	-	TGTGCCAGCAGTTACTCGGGCTCCCCGGGCACTGAAGCTTTCTTT	CASSYSGSPGTEAFF
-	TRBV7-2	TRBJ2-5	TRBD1	TGTGCCAGCAGCTCTCGGACAGGGGTGACAGAGACCCAGTACTTC	CASSSRTGVTETQYF
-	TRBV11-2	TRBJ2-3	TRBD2	TGTGCCAGCAGCTTCGTAGCGGGAGGTACAGATACGCAGTATTTT	CASSFVAGGTDTQYF
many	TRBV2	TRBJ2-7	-	TGTGCCAGCAGTGAAGGGCACGCTGCCTACGAGCAGTACTTC	CASSEGHAAYEQYF
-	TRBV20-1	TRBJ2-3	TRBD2	TGCAGTGCCGTCCCGGGGGGGCCGACAGATACGCAGTATTTT	CSAVPGGPTDTQYF
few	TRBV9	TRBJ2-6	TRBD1	TGTGCCAGCAGCGCCCGGAACCGGGACAGGGGGCCCGGGGCCAACGTCCTGACTTTC	CASSARNRDRGPGANVLTF
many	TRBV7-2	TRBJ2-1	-	TGTGCCAGCAGCCCCGATATAAATGAGCAGTTCTTC	CASSPDINEQFF
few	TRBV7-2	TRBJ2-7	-	TGTGCCAGCAGCTGGGGCCACTCCTACGAGCAGTACTTC	CASSWGHSYEQYF
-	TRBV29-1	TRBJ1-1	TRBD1	TGCAGCGTTGGGAGGGACAGGGAGCCTGAAGCTTTCTTT	CSVGRDREPEAFF
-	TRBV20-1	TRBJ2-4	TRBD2	TGCAGTGCTAGGGAGATTAGCGGGAGGGCCGACATTCAGTACTTC	CSAREISGRADIQYF
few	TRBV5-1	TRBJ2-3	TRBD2	TGCGCCAGCAGCTCGCCTTTTGCGGGGGGCCCCACAGATACGCAGTATTTT	CASSSPFAGGPTDTQYF
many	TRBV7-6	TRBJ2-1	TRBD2	TGTGCCAGCAGCTTAGTGGGGGGAGGGTATAATGAGCAGTTCTTC	CASSLVGGGYNEQFF
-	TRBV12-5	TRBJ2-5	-	TGTGCTAGTGGTTTGGTAGCGGTGGGGCAGTACTTC	CASGLVAVGQYF
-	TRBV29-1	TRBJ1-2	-	TGCAGCGTGCCCGGGACCGAGAACATCTATGGCTACACCTTC	CSVPGTENIYGYTF
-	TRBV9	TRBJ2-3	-	TGTGCCAGCAGCGCCTGGGACGCGAACTCAGATGCGCAGTATTTT	CASSAWDANSDAQYF
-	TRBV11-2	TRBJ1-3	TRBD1	TGTGCCAGCAGCTTAAGACAGGGGACTTTCGGAAACACCATATATTTT	CASSLRQGTFGNTIYF
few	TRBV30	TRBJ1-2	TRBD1	TGTGCCTGGAACACAGGGGACTATGGCTACACCTTC	CAWNTGDYGYTF
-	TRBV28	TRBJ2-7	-	TGTGCCAGCAGTTTATATTCCCCAAACATACACTACGAGCAGTACTTC	CASSLYSPNIHYEQYF
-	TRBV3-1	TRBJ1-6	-	TGTGCCAGCAGCTCGGAGCGCGTTTCACCCCTCCACTTT	CASSSERVSPLHF
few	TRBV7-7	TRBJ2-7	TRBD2	TGTGCCAGCAGCCCTGGGGCTAGCGGATCCTGCGAGCAGTACTTC	CASSPGASGSCEQYF